This T cell receptor beta chain comes out of a study of a mutant IDH1 vaccine in newly diagnosed glioma. Across the whole study: Averaging around 42 years of age, treated patients were 62.5% male and roughly 40% female.

Study outcomes and limitations: Pseudoprogression showed no apparent link to changes in top peripheral T cell clonotypes.

This clone has just a few counts. The antigen is unknown. Germline CDR1 LGHNA, CDR2 YNFKEQ. The CDR3 spans 16 residues. Trimming removed 0 bases from V and 0 bases from J, with 10 bases in between. Data came from immunoSEQ multiplex PCR; TCRdb stores just in-frame clones and leaves some out. The sample records about 44,000 clones, around 81% being singletons. As to time point: week 35, safety follow-up. The content of each vaccine dose was 300 ug of mutant IDH1 20-mer peptide, and topical imiquimod accompanied it. Administration of eight vaccinations to patients took place in weeks 1, 3, 5, 7, 11, 15, 19, 23. New WHO grade 3 or 4 astrocytomas that were IDH1-mutant and ATRX-lost had been found in donors.

The source was PBMCs, collected from a glioma patient whose treatment included an IDH1 peptide vaccine. This TCR was recovered from a middle-aged woman with glioma. Some clones in this sample may be carry-over from other donors' samples. The chain is built from TRBV4-2 and TRBJ2-3; D remains ambiguous. The CDR3 DNA sequence: TGTGCCAGCAGCCAAGATTGGCTGTCTAGCACAGATACGCAGTATTTT. Translated: CASSQDWLSSTDTQYF.